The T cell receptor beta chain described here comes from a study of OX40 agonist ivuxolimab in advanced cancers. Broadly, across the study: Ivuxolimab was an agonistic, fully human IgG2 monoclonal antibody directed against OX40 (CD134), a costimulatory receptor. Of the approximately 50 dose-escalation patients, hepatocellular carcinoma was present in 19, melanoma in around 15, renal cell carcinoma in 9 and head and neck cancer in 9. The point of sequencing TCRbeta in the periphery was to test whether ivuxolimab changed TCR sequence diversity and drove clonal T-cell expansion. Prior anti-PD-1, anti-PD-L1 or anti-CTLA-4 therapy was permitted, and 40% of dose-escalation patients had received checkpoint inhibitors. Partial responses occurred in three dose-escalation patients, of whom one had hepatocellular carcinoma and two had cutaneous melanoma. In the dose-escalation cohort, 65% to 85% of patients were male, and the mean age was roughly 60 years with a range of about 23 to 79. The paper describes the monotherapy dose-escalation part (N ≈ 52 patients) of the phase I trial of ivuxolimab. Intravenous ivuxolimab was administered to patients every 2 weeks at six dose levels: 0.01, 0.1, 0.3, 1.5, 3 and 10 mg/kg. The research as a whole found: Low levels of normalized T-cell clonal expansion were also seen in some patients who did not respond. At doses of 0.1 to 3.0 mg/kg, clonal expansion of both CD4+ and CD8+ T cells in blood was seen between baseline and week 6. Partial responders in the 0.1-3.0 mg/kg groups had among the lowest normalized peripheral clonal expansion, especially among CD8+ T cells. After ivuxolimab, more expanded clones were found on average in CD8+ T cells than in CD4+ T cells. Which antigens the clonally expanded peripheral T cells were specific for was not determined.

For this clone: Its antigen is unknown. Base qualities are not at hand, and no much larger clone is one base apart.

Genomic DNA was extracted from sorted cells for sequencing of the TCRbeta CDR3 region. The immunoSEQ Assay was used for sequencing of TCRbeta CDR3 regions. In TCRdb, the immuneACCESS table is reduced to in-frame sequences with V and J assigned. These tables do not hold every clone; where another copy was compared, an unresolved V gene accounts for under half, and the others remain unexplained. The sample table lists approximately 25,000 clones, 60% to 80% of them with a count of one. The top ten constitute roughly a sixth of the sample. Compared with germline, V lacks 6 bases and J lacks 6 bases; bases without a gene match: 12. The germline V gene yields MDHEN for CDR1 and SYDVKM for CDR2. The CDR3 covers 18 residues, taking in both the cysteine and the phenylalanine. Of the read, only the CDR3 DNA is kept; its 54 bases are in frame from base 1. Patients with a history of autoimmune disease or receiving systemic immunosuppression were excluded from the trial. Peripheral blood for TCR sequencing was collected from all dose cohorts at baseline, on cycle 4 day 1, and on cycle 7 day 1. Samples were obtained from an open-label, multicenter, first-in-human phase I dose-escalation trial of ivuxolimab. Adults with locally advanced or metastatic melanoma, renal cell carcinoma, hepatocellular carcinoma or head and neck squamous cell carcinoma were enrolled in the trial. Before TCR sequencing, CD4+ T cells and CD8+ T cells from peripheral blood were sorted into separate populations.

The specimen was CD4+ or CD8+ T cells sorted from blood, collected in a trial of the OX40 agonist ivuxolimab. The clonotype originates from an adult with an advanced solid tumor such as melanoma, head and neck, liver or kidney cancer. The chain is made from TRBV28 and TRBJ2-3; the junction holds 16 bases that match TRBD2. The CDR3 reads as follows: CASSPTVGLAGGSDTQYF. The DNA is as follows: TGTGCCAGCAGCCCTACCGTGGGACTAGCGGGAGGGTCGGATACGCAGTATTTT.